The TCR beta chain under discussion was sequenced for a study of blood T cell repertoires in COVID-19. Study-wide context: Samples of COVID-19 (acute and convalescent) were obtained from the United States, Italy and Spain. The analysed material was cDNA or gDNA that came from T cells, B-cell-depleted T cells, or PBMCs.

Trimming took 0 bases from V and 10 from J, leaving 9 bases between them. This CDR3 is 12 amino acids long. In the original workflow: From reference gene primer amplification, estimates of nucleated cell counts were derived. The repertoire was sequenced with immunoSEQ multiplex PCR; TCRdb's copy has only in-frame clones and lacks some. The V and J calls and the clone size are those of that table, but D and trimming were determined from the DNA. The sample carries more than 80,000 clones, approximately 90% recorded once. The clonotype originates from an older woman with COVID-19, enrolled during active disease. This rearrangement joins TRBV12-3 or TRBV12-4 to TRBJ1-2, with a possible D match to TRBD1 (5 bases). The specimen was peripheral blood. CDR3 in amino acids: CASSLARVDYTF. The CDR3 region has the DNA TGTGCCAGCAGTTTAGCCAGGGTGGACTACACCTTC.